These 2 T cell receptor beta chains share one sample of origin, sequenced in a study of monozygotic twins with inflammatory bowel disease. TCRdb re-analyzed the 5' RACE reads; it lists each CDR3 protein once, without DNA. This sample's table reports 350,000 to 550,000 distinct CDR3 sequences. Source material: blood. The receptors here all came from a human donor with ulcerative colitis or Crohn's disease, or a healthy co-twin of an affected twin (not recorded which).

The J gene is TRBJ2-7, the V gene TRBV27. Germline CDR1 MNHEY, CDR2 SMNVEV (reference sequence). The length of the CDR3 is 15 residues. The CDR3: CASSLSPAETYEQYF.

This rearrangement joins TRBV28 to TRBJ2-1; there is no DNA to check the TCRdb D call of TRBD2. This CDR3 is built from 14 residues. Germline CDR1 is MDHEN and CDR2 is SYDVKM. Here the CDR3 reads CAILAGARYNEQFF.